This record looks at one TCR beta chain sequence and its context. The data were obtained in a study of control samples from healthy donors and cancer patients. Method: immunoSEQ multiplex PCR; TCRdb's copy keeps in-frame clones and lacks some. The profile shows about 83,000 clones, roughly 91% of them singletons. The sample consisted of blood. This sequence was found in a man aged 50-59 years in good health.

CDR3 DNA sequence: TGCGCCAGCAGCGTACGCACAGGGTTCGTAGCGGAAAAACTGTTTTTT. This sequence encodes CASSVRTGFVAEKLFF. The genes are TRBV5-1 and TRBJ1-4, with D maybe TRBD1 (6 bases). The length of the CDR3 is 16 residues. Germline V gene data show CDR1 as SGHRS and CDR2 as YFSETQ. Trimming removed 4 bases from V and 8 bases from J, with 21 bases in between. Together with reference TRBV5-1 and TRBJ1-4, the CDR3 gives the full variable domain: KAGVTQTPRYLIKTRGQQVTLSCSPISGHRSVSWYQQTPGQGLQFLFEYFSETQRNKGNFPGRFSGRQFSNSRSEMNVSTLELGDSALYLCASSVRTGFVAEKLFFGSGTQLSVL.